This T cell receptor beta chain stems from a study of cytomegalovirus exposure and HLA in healthy donors. Findings and caveats of the study: Researchers reported in a later analysis that a missense DCLRE1C variant was tied to TCR beta V- and J-gene trimming. Cytomegalovirus status, reportedly, was diagnosed with high specificity and sensitivity by the classifier.

CDR1 is SGHNT, CDR2 YYREEE, per germline (reference sequence). Trimming took off 4 bases at V and 4 bases at J, with 11 bases between the two ends. This CDR3 has 13 residues. On this clone: What it recognizes is unknown.

Primers included in the PCR were 60 Vbeta and 13 Jbeta primers. The data were produced by immunoSEQ multiplex PCR, yet TCRdb's version contains in-frame clones alone and is incomplete. Of under 150,000 clones in the sample, roughly 80% are singletons; the top ten hold more than 0.85%. This TCR came from a man younger than 35 in good health and CMV-seronegative. The chain joins TRBV5-4 to TRBJ1-1; unclear D gene. Source material: PBMCs. CDR3 loop: CASSQEVATEAFF. The CDR3 nucleotides are TGTGCCAGCAGCCAAGAGGTCGCCACTGAAGCTTTCTTT.